The rows below give T cell receptor beta chains drawn from one sample of a study of PD-1 blockade in classical Hodgkin lymphoma. Libraries were prepared by immunoSEQ multiplex PCR; TCRdb keeps only in-frame clonotypes and omits some of them. The table includes around 40,000 clones, roughly 78% detected once. The sample in question was peripheral blood mononuclear cells (PBMCs), obtained at baseline. The source of these receptors is a human donor with classical Hodgkin lymphoma. Each CDR3 is given with its conserved first and last residue. A D gene is named only where the DNA matches it firmly. Clone size appears in some rows only: once, few, many, or a class for an expanded clone.

J gene	V gene	D gene	clone size	CDR3 length	CDR3 DNA	CDR3 protein
TRBJ2-2	TRBV11-2	TRBD1	-	15	TGTGCCAGCAGCCCCGAGACAGGGTACACCGGGGAGCTGTTTTTT	CASSPETGYTGELFF
TRBJ2-7	TRBV30	-	-	13	TGTGCCTGGAGCCCATGGGGGGAGCGGGAGCAGTACTTC	CAWSPWGEREQYF
TRBJ1-2	TRBV4-2	-	-	14	TGTGCCAGCAGCCAAGTCGGCAGTAACTATGGCTACACCTTC	CASSQVGSNYGYTF
TRBJ2-2	TRBV10-3	TRBD2	-	13	TGTGCCATCACCGGACTAGCGAGCGGGGAGCTGTTTTTT	CAITGLASGELFF
TRBJ2-1	TRBV7-4	TRBD2	-	15	TGTGCCAGCAGCTTTACCGGGACTAGCGGGACAGAGCAGTTCTTC	CASSFTGTSGTEQFF
TRBJ1-2	TRBV29-1	TRBD1	-	14	TGCAGCGTTCCGCCGACAGGGACTAACTATGGCTACACCTTC	CSVPPTGTNYGYTF
TRBJ2-7	TRBV10-1	TRBD2	-	12	TGCGCCAGGGCGGGGGGCCCCTACGAGCAGTACTTC	CARAGGPYEQYF
TRBJ2-1	TRBV7-2	TRBD1	-	16	TGTGCCAGCAGCTTACAGGGGGCGCACACCTACAATGAGCAGTTCTTC	CASSLQGAHTYNEQFF
TRBJ2-3	TRBV7-8	-	-	13	TGTGCCAGCAGCCGCGATAGCACAGATACGCAGTATTTT	CASSRDSTDTQYF
TRBJ1-1	TRBV7-9	-	-	15	TGTGCCAGCAGCTTAGCGGGCGGAGGTCGGACTGAAGCTTTCTTT	CASSLAGGGRTEAFF
TRBJ2-3	TRBV18	-	-	13	TGTGCCAGCTCATCGTCTAGCACAGATACGCAGTATTTT	CASSSSSTDTQYF
TRBJ2-3	TRBV11-2	TRBD1	-	14	TGTGCCAGCAGACGCACAGGGGGCATAGATACGCAGTATTTT	CASRRTGGIDTQYF
TRBJ2-3	TRBV6-1	-	-	18	TGTGCCAGCAGTGAAGTGAGGGGTTCCCTTTGGGGCACAGATACGCAGTATTTT	CASSEVRGSLWGTDTQYF
TRBJ2-1	TRBV13	TRBD2	-	17	TGTGCCAGCAGCCAGCCAACCAGCGGGGGTTTGTTCAATGAGCAGTTCTTC	CASSQPTSGGLFNEQFF
TRBJ1-4	TRBV6-6	-	once	15	TGTGCCAGCAGACGAACACCATTGACTAATGAAAAACTGTTTTTT	CASRRTPLTNEKLFF
TRBJ1-3	TRBV2	-	-	12	TGTGCCAGCGGCTACGTTGGAAACACCATATATTTT	CASGYVGNTIYF
TRBJ2-5	TRBV20-1	-	once	11	TGCAGTGCTAGAAGTCAAGAGACCCAGTACTTC	CSARSQETQYF
TRBJ2-3	TRBV4-3	TRBD2	-	17	TGCGCCAGCAGCCAAGATCCACCTAGCGGCCTCACAGATACGCAGTATTTT	CASSQDPPSGLTDTQYF